This T cell receptor beta chain was documented in a study of blood T cell repertoires in COVID-19. Turning to the study itself: From the United States, Italy and Spain came samples of acute and convalescent COVID-19. PBMCs, B-cell-depleted T cells, or T cells were the source of the cDNA or gDNA that made up the material.

The CDR3 has 13 amino acids. V lost 7 bases, J lost 8 bases, and 17 bases lay in between. CDR1 MNHEY and CDR2 SVGAGI come from the germline V gene. This clone was seen a few times. Per the authors' pipeline: Reference gene primer amplification gave estimated nucleated cell counts. The table came from immunoSEQ multiplex PCR; TCRdb's copy has only in-frame clones and leaves some out. V, J and clone size derive from that table, while D and trimming were established from the DNA sequence. The sample has some 240,000 clones, around three quarters seen once. The sample comprised peripheral blood. The V gene is TRBV6-5, the J gene TRBJ1-2; D is possibly TRBD1 (5 bases). This clonotype was obtained from a woman in her 70s with acute or convalescent COVID-19. The CDR3 DNA follows: TGTGCCAGCACCATGGGACTGTCGGGCGGCTACACCTTC. Its protein is CASTMGLSGGYTF.